Listed below are T cell receptor beta chains from one sample, sequenced in a study of chemoradiotherapy in HPV16-positive cancers. Profiled with immunoSEQ multiplex PCR; TCRdb holds only in-frame clones, not every one. The sample carries approximately 3,700 clones, approximately 96% recorded once. Sample collection occurred from a patient who underwent chemoradiotherapy. These TCRs come from a human donor with HPV-associated anogenital cancer. Both conserved end residues are part of each CDR3. The D gene is left open where the match is weak.

d_call | j_call | v_call | cdr3_nt | cdr3_aa
. | TRBJ1-6 | TRBV7-8 | TGTGCCAGCAGCTTGGGAGGGGGTCCCCTCCACTTT | CASSLGGGPLHF
TRBD1 | TRBJ2-5 | TRBV10-1 | TGCGCCAGCAGAACAGGGGAAGAGACCCAGTACTTC | CASRTGEETQYF
. | TRBJ1-1 | TRBV19 | TGTGCCAGTAGTTCACGGACAGAGGTGAACACTGAAGCTTTCTTT | CASSSRTEVNTEAFF
TRBD1 | TRBJ1-1 | TRBV19 | TGTGCCAGTAGTATGGGTAGAGACAGGGTGAACACTGAAGCTTTCTTT | CASSMGRDRVNTEAFF
. | TRBJ2-1 | TRBV2 | TGTGCCAGCAGTGGACTAGAGGGGGATGAGCAGTTCTTC | CASSGLEGDEQFF
. | TRBJ2-3 | TRBV10-3 | TGTGCCATCAGTCGAGACAGCACAGATACGCAGTATTTT | CAISRDSTDTQYF
TRBD2 | TRBJ2-1 | TRBV19 | TGTGCCAGTAGTACCTCCCGACTAGCGGGGGTTTACAATGAGCAGTTCTTC | CASSTSRLAGVYNEQFF
. | TRBJ1-3 | TRBV5-6 | TGTGCCAGCAGCTTGCCAAGTTCTTGGAACACCATATATTTT | CASSLPSSWNTIYF
. | TRBJ2-1 | TRBV5-4 | TGTGCCAGCAGCTTGGTGCTGAGCTCCTACAATGAGCAGTTCTTC | CASSLVLSSYNEQFF
. | TRBJ2-7 | TRBV9 | TGTGCCAGCAGGGGACTCGCTGGCCGGTGGTACTTC | CASRGLAGRWYF
. | TRBJ1-2 | TRBV6-5 | TGTGCCAGCAGTGTACAGGGTGGAAGTGGCTACACCTTC | CASSVQGGSGYTF
. | TRBJ1-1 | TRBV15 | TGTGCCACCAGCAGAGATTTCCCCTCACCGGCGGGAGCTTTCTTT | CATSRDFPSPAGAFF
. | TRBJ1-5 | TRBV4-1 | TGCGCCAGCAGCCAAGAACCCTATAGCAATCAGCCCCAGCATTTT | CASSQEPYSNQPQHF
. | TRBJ2-7 | TRBV11-2 | TGTGCCAGCAGCCTCGGAACCTACGAGCAGTACTTC | CASSLGTYEQYF
. | TRBJ1-1 | TRBV11-3 | TGTGCCAGCAGCTTAGGGTCGAACACTGAAGCTTTCTTT | CASSLGSNTEAFF
. | TRBJ2-5 | TRBV30 | TGTGCCTGGAGCTCATCCGGGGAGACCCAGTACTTC | CAWSSSGETQYF